The 32 T cell receptor beta chains in this list originate from one sample, sequenced in a study of T cell repertoires in cytomegalovirus infection. TCRdb called the reads again in MiXCR, with one record for every CDR3 protein. The sample records 170,000 or so distinct CDR3 sequences, 14% being singletons. Material for sequencing was PBMCs. The origin of the receptors is a human donor in good health (CMV status not recorded). Some clones in this sample may be carry-over from other donors' samples.

A few counts support this clonotype. This chain joins TRBV29-1 and TRBJ2-3, with 7 bases lining up with TRBD2. CDR1 is SQVTM and CDR2 is ANQGSEA in the germline V gene. V was pared by 4 bases and J by 0 bases, with 7 bases of the junction left unmatched. The CDR3 covers 15 residues. CDR3 sequence (DNA): TGCAGCGTTGTGGGAGCGGGAAGGAGCACAGATACGCAGTATTTT. Encoded protein: CSVVGAGRSTDTQYF.

The chain has TRBV6-1 and TRBJ1-2; a possible D gene is TRBD1 (5 bases). Trimming left V 8 bases short and J 4 bases short, with 17 bases between. The CDR3 covers 14 residues. Germline CDR1 and CDR2: MNHNS and SASEGT. The CDR3 DNA sequence: TGTGCCAGCTCAGACAGCCCCGGCTTCTATGGCTACACCTTC. Its protein product is CASSDSPGFYGYTF.

This clonotype has a count of ten or more. The chain's CDR3 is CASSSPQGLDGELFF. In nucleotides, the CDR3 is TGTGCCAGCAGCTCACCACAGGGCTTGGACGGGGAGCTGTTTTTT. The J gene is TRBJ2-2, the V gene TRBV7-6; D perhaps matches TRBD1 (6 bases). Germline V gene sequence: CDR1 SGHVS, CDR2 FNYEAQ. This CDR3 comprises 15 residues. The V end lost 4 bases, the J end lost 7 bases, and 16 bases lay between the germline ends.

The table lists this clonotype with a few counts. The chain is built from TRBV10-3 and TRBJ1-1; 7 bases are a match to TRBD1. V gave up 6 bases and J gave up 11 bases; unmatched junction bases: 12. In germline, CDR1 is ENHRY, CDR2 SYGVKD. The CDR3 has 13 amino acids. CDR3 sequence reads: CAIRLTGEGDAFF. The CDR3 DNA sequence: TGTGCCATCAGGCTAACAGGGGAGGGGGATGCTTTCTTT.

In this sample, this clonotype turned up a few times. This sequence joins TRBV23-1 and TRBJ2-1; the D gene is possibly TRBD2 (6 bases). TRBV23-1 counts as an open reading frame of uncertain function. This CDR3 comprises 17 residues. The V end lost 0 bases, the J end lost 14 bases, and 26 bases lay between the germline ends. The CDR3 DNA reads as TGCGCCAGCAGTCAATCGAAGAGCAAACAGTTTAATTGGGGGGAGTTCTTC. This gives the protein CASSQSKSKQFNWGEFF.

This clonotype was recorded many times. The chain couples TRBV4-1 to TRBJ2-7, with TRBD2 identical over 10 bases. The ends lost 4 bases at V and 0 bases at J; junction bases unmatched: 3. The CDR3 covers 15 residues. CDR1 MGHRA and CDR2 YSYEKL come from the germline V gene. Written as DNA, the CDR3 is TGCGCCAGCAGCCGAGCTAGCGGGAGCTCCTACGAGCAGTACTTC. It is translated as CASSRASGSSYEQYF.

The chain is built from TRBV28 and TRBJ2-7, with D perhaps matching TRBD2 (6 bases). Germline V CDR1 and CDR2: MDHEN, SYDVKM. The CDR3 is 14 amino acids. V was cut by 6 bases and J by 5 bases, with 17 bases left in between. In DNA form, the CDR3 reads TGTGCCAGCAGCTCCGGGACTCCCTTAGACGAGCAGTACTTC. Amino acids: CASSSGTPLDEQYF.

J is TRBJ2-3 and V is TRBV5-4; D is perhaps TRBD2 (5 bases). Germline lookup yields CDR1 SGHNT and CDR2 YYREEE (reference sequence). Trimming left V 0 bases short and J 4 bases short, with 9 bases between. CDR3 length: 14 amino acids. The CDR3 region has the DNA TGTGCCAGCAGCTTGGAGCGGAGACCAGATACGCAGTATTTT. Translated: CASSLERRPDTQYF.

This clonotype was seen at least ten times. The chain joins TRBV6-2 or TRBV6-3 to TRBJ2-1; 14 positions match TRBD2. Germline V gene sequence: CDR1 MNHEY, CDR2 SVGEGT. The CDR3 is 19 amino acids. Germline trimming cut 4 bases from V and 0 bases from J; bases unmatched to any gene: 8. The CDR3 is CASSSATSGREISYNEQFF. The CDR3 DNA reads TGTGCCAGCAGTTCTGCGACTAGCGGGAGGGAGATCTCCTACAATGAGCAGTTCTTC.

This clonotype appeared a few times. The CDR3 DNA sequence: TGCAGTGGTTGGGGGAACACTGAAGCTTTCTTT. Amino acid sequence: CSGWGNTEAFF. The chain links TRBV20-1 to TRBJ1-1; no reliable D call. Trimming left V 7 bases short and J 1 base short, with 7 bases between. The CDR3 runs 11 residues. The germline gives CDR1 DFQATT, CDR2 SNEGSKA (reference sequence).

This clonotype has just a few counts. The chain combines TRBV27 with TRBJ2-2; 7 nucleotides match TRBD1. Trimming at V came to 4 bases and at J to 2 bases, leaving 7 bases not matched to a gene. Germline V lookup: CDR1 MNHEY, CDR2 SMNVEV (reference sequence). This CDR3 is 16 amino acids long. DNA for the CDR3: TGTGCCAGCAGTTCCGTGACAGGGAAAAACACCGGGGAGCTGTTTTTT. Amino acids: CASSSVTGKNTGELFF.

This clonotype was seen only a few times. The chain has TRBV5-4 and TRBJ2-2, with a possible D match to TRBD1 (5 bases). Trimming removed 9 bases at V and 4 bases at J, with 13 bases between. The CDR3 sequence is 13 residues long. CDR1 is SGHNT and CDR2 is YYREEE in the germline V gene (reference sequence). CDR3: CANRSVGTGELFF. As DNA, the CDR3 is TGTGCCAACAGGTCGGTGGGCACCGGGGAGCTGTTTTTT. The entire variable domain, with the rest obtained from reference TRBV5-4 and TRBJ2-2, is as follows: ETGVTQSPTHLIKTRGQQVTLRCSSQSGHNTVSWYQQALGQGPQFIFQYYREEENGRGNFPPRFSGLQFPNYSSELNVNALELDDSALYLCANRSVGTGELFFGEGSRLTVL.

This clonotype was observed a handful of times. This rearrangement joins TRBV7-9 to TRBJ1-1; the D gene is possibly TRBD1 (5 bases). Germline-derived CDR1 and CDR2 are SEHNR and FQNEAQ (reference sequence). The CDR3 loop spans 14 amino acids. The V and J ends lost 1 base and 5 bases respectively, with 11 bases between them. The CDR3 loop reads CASSLVRGWTEAFF. Here the CDR3 DNA reads TGTGCCAGCAGCTTAGTGAGGGGATGGACTGAAGCTTTCTTT.

V and J are TRBV5-5 and TRBJ2-3, with 13 bases identical to TRBD2. CDR1 is SGHKS, CDR2 YYEKEE, per germline (reference sequence). V lost 1 base and J lost 5; bases outside the gene matches: 7. The CDR3 has 17 residues. The CDR3, as DNA: TGTGCCAGCAGCTTGACCCTCGGACTAGCGGGAGAAGATACGCAGTATTTT. Protein product: CASSLTLGLAGEDTQYF.

In its sample, this clonotype was seen many times. The rearrangement uses TRBV7-9 and TRBJ1-5; D is perhaps TRBD1 (5 bases). The V gene's germline CDR1 is SEHNR and CDR2 FQNEAQ (reference sequence). V lost 1 base to trimming and J lost 0 bases, with 16 bases between them. The CDR3 has 18 residues. Written as DNA, the CDR3 is TGTGCCAGCAGCTTAGGTTCGGGACCGGACTATAGCAATCAGCCCCAGCATTTT. The encoded protein is CASSLGSGPDYSNQPQHF.

The CDR3 nucleotides are TGTGCCAGCAGCTCCGTCGCGGGAGGTGGGGAGACCCAGTACTTC. Amino acid sequence: CASSSVAGGGETQYF. The genes are TRBV7-9 and TRBJ2-5, with 8 bases matching TRBD2. The germline CDR1 and CDR2 sequences are SEHNR and FQNEAQ (reference sequence). The CDR3 runs 15 residues. V gave up 4 bases and J gave up 5 bases; unmatched junction bases: 9.

There are a few counts of this clonotype. The rearrangement joins TRBV7-9 to TRBJ1-6; 9 bases match TRBD1. The CDR3 spans 16 residues. Trimming removed 2 bases from V and 9 bases from J; junction bases left unmatched: 8. From germline, CDR1 is SEHNR and CDR2 FQNEAQ (reference sequence). CDR3 protein: CASSLSSGQGLSPLHF. CDR3 DNA sequence: TGTGCCAGCAGCTTATCTTCGGGACAGGGTCTTTCACCCCTCCACTTT.

This clonotype showed up many times. The DNA of the CDR3 is TGTGCCAGCAGCTTGGGACTAGCGGGAGTTGGGTACGAGCAGTACTTC. Translation: CASSLGLAGVGYEQYF. V and J are TRBV7-2 and TRBJ2-7; TRBD2 agrees at 14 bases. Per the germline V gene, CDR1 is SGHTA and CDR2 is FQGNSA. The CDR3 is made up of 16 amino acids. J was trimmed by 4 bases and V by 3 bases; bases with no gene match: 5. The full variable domain, rest sourced from reference TRBV7-2 and TRBJ2-7, is GAGVSQSPSNKVTEKGKDVELRCDPISGHTALYWYRQSLGQGLEFLIYFQGNSAPDKSGLPSDRFSAERTGGSVSTLTIQRTQQEDSAVYLCASSLGLAGVGYEQYFGPGTRLTVT.

Ten or more counts support this clonotype. V and J are TRBV28 and TRBJ2-1, with TRBD2 matching 13 bases. V shed 1 base, J shed 2 bases, and the junction held 2 bases outside the gene matches. CDR3 length: 17 amino acids. CDR1 and CDR2 from the germline V gene are MDHEN and SYDVKM. DNA for the CDR3: TGTGCCAGCAGTTTATCGGGACTAGCGGGACCCTACAATGAGCAGTTCTTC. Its protein product is CASSLSGLAGPYNEQFF.

This clonotype was observed a few times. The chain combines TRBV20-1 with TRBJ1-6; D is unclear. The CDR3 consists of 14 residues. Trimming left V 3 bases short and J 5 bases short, with 11 bases between. Germline V gene data show CDR1 as DFQATT and CDR2 as SNEGSKA (reference sequence). CDR3 sequence: CSARSLGDNSPLHF. CDR3 in DNA: TGCAGTGCTAGGAGCCTCGGCGATAATTCACCCCTCCACTTT.

The V call is TRBV20-1, the J call TRBJ2-3, with 7 nucleotides matching TRBD2. Germline V lookup: CDR1 DFQATT, CDR2 SNEGSKA (reference sequence). The V segment lost 5 bases and the J segment 7 bases; nucleotides outside the gene matches: 15. CDR3 length: 15 residues. The chain's CDR3 is CSALFIAGSPNTQYF. In DNA, the CDR3 is TGCAGTGCTTTATTCATAGCGGGTTCTCCTAATACGCAGTATTTT.

The sample holds many counts of this clonotype. The chain employs TRBV7-8 and TRBJ2-2; D gene ambiguous. V was shortened by 0 bases and J by 6 bases, with 8 bases between the two germline ends. Germline CDR1 and CDR2: SGHVS and FQNEAQ. This CDR3 contains 14 residues. CDR3 protein: CASSLALQSGELFF. CDR3 DNA: TGTGCCAGCAGCTTAGCGCTCCAATCCGGGGAGCTGTTTTTT.

This clonotype was recorded many times. The V call is TRBV7-2, the J call TRBJ1-5, with D perhaps TRBD1 (5 bases). Germline V gene data show CDR1 as SGHTA and CDR2 as FQGNSA. Trimming took 2 bases from V and 0 from J, leaving 11 bases between them. The CDR3 is 16 residues long. CDR3 coding DNA: TGTGCCAGCAGCTTATCAACAGGTCATAGCAATCAGCCCCAGCATTTT. Its protein is CASSLSTGHSNQPQHF. Together with reference TRBV7-2 and TRBJ1-5, the CDR3 gives the full variable domain: GAGVSQSPSNKVTEKGKDVELRCDPISGHTALYWYRQSLGQGLEFLIYFQGNSAPDKSGLPSDRFSAERTGGSVSTLTIQRTQQEDSAVYLCASSLSTGHSNQPQHFGDGTRLSIL.

This clonotype occurred a few times. J is TRBJ2-2 and V is TRBV27; 12 nucleotides agree with TRBD2. The length of the CDR3 is 15 residues. The trim removed 2 bases at V and 5 bases at J, leaving 0 bases unmatched. CDR1 is MNHEY, CDR2 SMNVEV, per germline (reference sequence). The CDR3 coding sequence is TGTGCCAGCAGTTTACTAGCGGGGGGGACCGGGGAGCTGTTTTTT. It yields the protein CASSLLAGGTGELFF.

This clonotype was seen ten or more times. The V gene is TRBV25-1, the J gene TRBJ1-6; 9 nucleotides agree with TRBD1. Trimming removed 0 bases from V and 9 bases from J; junction bases left unmatched: 12. The CDR3 is 18 residues long. CDR1 MGHDK and CDR2 SYGVNS come from the germline V gene. The DNA for the CDR3 is TGTGCCAGCAGTGAATACAACTGGGACAGGGAAGGGGGTTCACCCCTCCACTTT. As protein: CASSEYNWDREGGSPLHF.

The chain is built from TRBV15 and TRBJ2-7, with 8 positions matching TRBD1. Germline assignment: CDR1 LNHNV and CDR2 YYDKDF (reference sequence). The CDR3 extends over 15 amino acids. Trimming at V came to 0 bases and at J to 6 bases, leaving 7 bases not matched to a gene. CDR3 coding DNA: TGTGCCACCAGCAGAGATCGACAGGGGCGAGGCGAGCAGTACTTC. Protein sequence: CATSRDRQGRGEQYF.

This clonotype has only a few counts. The chain couples TRBV7-9 to TRBJ1-1; D not certain. The germline V and J ends were trimmed by 4 bases and 4 bases, with 10 bases remaining between them. The germline V gene encodes CDR1 SEHNR and CDR2 FQNEAQ (reference sequence). The CDR3 totals 13 residues. CDR3 in DNA: TGTGCCAGCAGCTCCCTCGAGGGCACTGAAGCTTTCTTT. Translation: CASSSLEGTEAFF.

The J gene is TRBJ1-6, the V gene TRBV2; D unresolved. CDR1 is SNHLY, CDR2 FYNNEI, per germline. This CDR3 is 15 amino acids long. Trimming stripped 6 bases from V and 3 bases from J, with 12 bases between. CDR3 loop: CASSSNTLYNSPLHF. CDR3 coding DNA: TGTGCCAGCAGCTCCAACACACTCTATAATTCACCCCTCCACTTT.

This clonotype was detected ten times or more. The rearrangement uses TRBV5-6 and TRBJ1-1, with D unresolved. The CDR3 is 13 residues long. Trimming left V 2 bases short and J 0 bases short, with 5 bases between. In germline, CDR1 is SGHDT, CDR2 YYEEEE. CDR3: CASSFQLNTEAFF. The CDR3 DNA reads TGTGCCAGCAGCTTCCAACTGAACACTGAAGCTTTCTTT.

The chain couples TRBV29-1 to TRBJ1-1; tentative D call: TRBD1 (5 bases). In germline, CDR1 is SQVTM, CDR2 ANQGSEA. The CDR3 is made up of 14 amino acids. This CDR3 is CRASLGVSNTEAFF. The CDR3, as DNA: TGCCGCGCCTCCCTGGGGGTATCGAACACTGAAGCTTTCTTT.

This clonotype was detected ten times or more. The gene calls are TRBV6-2 or TRBV6-3 and TRBJ1-1, with a weak D call TRBD1 (5 bases). This CDR3 region has 10 residues. Trimming stripped 5 bases from V and 9 bases from J, with 7 bases between. Germline V gene lookup returns CDR1 MNHEY and CDR2 SVGEGT. The CDR3 nucleotides read TGTGCCAGCAGTGCAGGGAAAGCTTTCTTT. This encodes CASSAGKAFF.

The table lists this clonotype with many counts. V gene TRBV6-6 combines with J gene TRBJ1-2; no clear D gene. The V and J ends lost 6 bases and 4 bases respectively, with 21 bases between them. CDR1 is MNHNY, CDR2 SVGAGI, per germline (reference sequence). The CDR3 totals 16 residues. The CDR3 loop reads CASSQRTSAAFYGYTF. CDR3 coding DNA: TGTGCCAGCAGCCAGAGGACGAGTGCCGCCTTCTATGGCTACACCTTC.